These 23 T cell receptor beta chains came from one sample sequenced in a study of blood T cell repertoires in COVID-19. Libraries were prepared by immunoSEQ multiplex PCR; TCRdb keeps only in-frame clonotypes and omits some of them. This repertoire shows about 200,000 clones, about four fifths found once; its top ten account for roughly 5.3%. The sequenced material came from peripheral blood. These TCRs come from a woman between 70 and 85 years old with active or convalescent COVID-19.

The chain couples TRBV5-1 to TRBJ1-1; D perhaps matches TRBD1 (6 bases). CDR3 length equals 13 residues. Trimming shortened V by 5 bases and J by 12 bases, and 20 bases separated the two germline ends. Germline values: CDR1 SGHRS, CDR2 YFSETQ. This chain's CDR3 is CASSDPDRVETFF. CDR3 nucleotides: TGCGCCAGCAGTGATCCGGACAGAGTAGAAACTTTCTTT.

The chain combines TRBV7-2 with TRBJ2-3; tentative D call: TRBD2 (6 bases). V lost 0 bases and J lost 4, with 8 bases in between. The CDR3 contains 14 residues. The germline V gene encodes CDR1 SGHTA and CDR2 FQGNSA. CDR3: CASSLAGGADTQYF. In DNA, the CDR3 is TGTGCCAGCAGCTTAGCTGGCGGGGCAGATACGCAGTATTTT.

The chain uses TRBV18 and TRBJ2-1; D is undetermined. The CDR3 runs to 13 residues. V gave up 3 bases and J gave up 1 base, with 4 bases separating them. Germline assignment: CDR1 KGHSH and CDR2 LQKENI. The CDR3 is CASSPKSYNEQFF. The CDR3 DNA is TGTGCCAGCTCACCCAAATCCTACAATGAGCAGTTCTTC.

The gene calls are TRBV5-6 and TRBJ2-3, with D perhaps matching TRBD1 (6 bases). The CDR3 has 15 residues. Trimming left V 0 bases short and J 0 bases short, with 8 bases between. Per germline, CDR1 SGHDT and CDR2 YYEEEE. Here the CDR3 DNA reads TGTGCCAGCAGCTTGGGCAGGGGTAGCACAGATACGCAGTATTTT. It encodes CASSLGRGSTDTQYF.

J is TRBJ2-2 and V is TRBV7-3, with 7 bases lining up with TRBD1. Germline CDR1 and CDR2: SGHTA and FQGTGA. After removal of 3 bases from V and 4 bases from J, the junction contained 8 bases not matched to a gene. This CDR3 has 16 residues. The CDR3 coding sequence is TGTGCCAGCAGCTTTGCCCCGACAGGGTTCACCGGGGAGCTGTTTTTT. Its protein product is CASSFAPTGFTGELFF. Complete variable domain (other parts from reference TRBV7-3 and TRBJ2-2): GAGVSQTPSNKVTEKGKYVELRCDPISGHTALYWYRQSLGQGPEFLIYFQGTGAADDSGLPNDRFFAVRPEGSVSTLKIQRTERGDSAVYLCASSFAPTGFTGELFFGEGSRLTVL.

The chain is built from TRBV12-3 or TRBV12-4 and TRBJ2-7; perhaps TRBD1 as D (6 bases). Trimming took 6 bases from V and 7 from J, leaving 16 bases between them. This CDR3 comprises 13 residues. CDR3 loop: CASRWQGMREQYF. The CDR3 DNA sequence: TGTGCCAGCAGATGGCAGGGGATGCGGGAGCAGTACTTC.

The chain couples TRBV12-3 or TRBV12-4 to TRBJ2-7; D not certain. With 3 bases removed from V and 6 bases from J, the gap between germline ends came to 9 bases. CDR3 length: 12 residues. The CDR3 coding sequence is TGTGCCAGCAGTTTTCTTAGAGGCGAGCAGTACTTC. Translation: CASSFLRGEQYF.

This chain joins TRBV4-1 and TRBJ2-1; a weak D match, TRBD2 (6 bases). Deletions cut 0 bases from V and 8 bases from J, with 8 bases between. The CDR3 sequence is 13 residues long. Germline CDR1 is MGHRA and CDR2 is YSYEKL. The CDR3 spells CASSQETGDEQFF. CDR3 in DNA: TGCGCCAGCAGCCAAGAGACGGGGGATGAGCAGTTCTTC.

In its sample, this clone was seen once. The rearrangement links TRBV19 to TRBJ2-1, with 8 positions matching TRBD2. Unmatched junction bases numbered 8, after V lost 6 bases and J lost 7 bases. The CDR3 is 14 residues long. Germline CDR1 LNHDA, CDR2 SQIVND (reference sequence). DNA of the CDR3: TGTGCCAGTAGGGGAAGCGGGAGTCGGAATGAGCAGTTCTTC. Translated, it gives CASRGSGSRNEQFF.

This clone was seen a single time. V is TRBV29-1 and J is TRBJ2-1; 12 nucleotides match TRBD2. Germline V gives CDR1 SQVTM, CDR2 ANQGSEA. V shed 6 bases and J 9 bases; nucleotides not matched to a gene: 9. This CDR3 is built from 14 residues. The CDR3 region is CSVQGLAGLGEQFF. In DNA, the CDR3 is TGCAGCGTCCAGGGACTAGCGGGTTTGGGTGAGCAGTTCTTC.

The chain uses TRBV5-1 and TRBJ1-1; TRBD1 is a possible D gene (6 bases). Germline values: CDR1 SGHRS, CDR2 YFSETQ. V was pared by 4 bases and J by 6 bases, with 7 bases between. The CDR3 runs to 11 residues. Here the CDR3 reads CASSGGAEAFF. CDR3 nucleotides: TGCGCCAGCAGCGGGGGCGCTGAAGCTTTCTTT.

This chain connects TRBV25-1 to TRBJ2-7, with TRBD2 matching over 9 bases. The CDR3 is made up of 14 amino acids. After removal of 4 bases from V and 0 bases from J, the junction contained 1 base not matched to a gene. Germline-derived CDR1 and CDR2 are MGHDK and SYGVNS. CDR3 DNA: TGTGCCAGCAGTGTAGCGGGGGCCTCCTACGAGCAGTACTTC. Its protein product is CASSVAGASYEQYF.

The rearrangement joins TRBV5-1 to TRBJ2-7, with TRBD2 matching 11 bases. The length of the CDR3 is 13 residues. V lost 6 bases and J lost 6; bases outside the gene matches: 5. CDR1 and CDR2 (germline): SGHRS, YFSETQ. CDR3 nucleotide sequence: TGCGCCAGCAAGAGGACTAGCGGGCCCGAGCAGTACTTC. Its protein is CASKRTSGPEQYF.

The CDR3 DNA follows: TGTGCCAGTAGTTTAAGCGGGAAGGAGCAGTTCTTC. It is translated as CASSLSGKEQFF. The chain recombines TRBV19 with TRBJ2-1; the match to TRBD2 covers 7 bases. Germline V gives CDR1 LNHDA, CDR2 SQIVND (reference sequence). This CDR3 is built from 12 residues. V shed 5 bases and J 10 bases; nucleotides not matched to a gene: 5.

The rearrangement links TRBV4-2 to TRBJ2-1, with TRBD2 matching over 12 bases. Germline assignment: CDR1 LGHNA and CDR2 YNFKEQ. The CDR3 length is 20 residues. V was pared by 3 bases and J by 0 bases, with 12 bases of the junction left unmatched. The CDR3 spells CASSQTPLAGGPSSYNEQFF. The CDR3 coding sequence is TGTGCCAGCAGCCAGACCCCACTAGCGGGAGGCCCTAGCTCCTACAATGAGCAGTTCTTC.

This clone appeared a single time. The CDR3 DNA is TGTGCCAGCGCGGGCAGTTATAGCAATCAGCCCCAGCATTTT. Protein: CASAGSYSNQPQHF. The chain is built from TRBV2 and TRBJ1-5; D is ambiguous. Germline CDR1 and CDR2: SNHLY and FYNNEI. The V gene lost 8 bases and the J gene lost 0 bases, with 11 bases spanning the gap. The CDR3 consists of 14 residues. Full variable domain (missing parts from reference TRBV2 and TRBJ1-5): EPEVTQTPSHQVTQMGQEVILRCVPISNHLYFYWYRQILGQKVEFLVSFYNNEISEKSEIFDDQFSVERPDGSNFTLKIRSTKLEDSAMYFCASAGSYSNQPQHFGDGTRLSIL.

Only a few counts were recorded for this clone. This rearrangement joins TRBV9 to TRBJ1-3; D perhaps matches TRBD1 (6 bases). The V end lost 7 bases, the J end lost 1 base, and 9 bases lay between the germline ends. Germline assignment: CDR1 SGDLS and CDR2 YYNGEE. CDR3 length: 13 residues. The CDR3: CASGGASGNTIYF. The CDR3 nucleotides are TGTGCCAGCGGGGGCGCTTCTGGAAACACCATATATTTT.

This clone was detected only a few times. The chain carries TRBV9 and TRBJ1-6, with D tentatively TRBD1 (6 bases). In germline, CDR1 is SGDLS, CDR2 YYNGEE. With 5 bases removed from V and 5 bases from J, the gap between germline ends came to 11 bases. This CDR3 has 14 residues. DNA of the CDR3: TGTGCCAGCAGGGAGGACAGTAATAATTCACCCCTCCACTTT. Translation: CASREDSNNSPLHF. The complete variable domain, with remaining parts taken from reference TRBV9 and TRBJ1-6, reads DSGVTQTPKHLITATGQRVTLRCSPRSGDLSVYWYQQSLDQGLQFLIQYYNGEERAKGNILERFSAQQFPDLHSELNLSSLELGDSALYFCASREDSNNSPLHFGNGTRLTVT.

The chain is built from TRBV6-1 and TRBJ2-7; D gene unclear. There are 14 residues in the CDR3. Trimming stripped 0 bases from V and 5 bases from J, with 11 bases between. Germline V lookup: CDR1 MNHNS, CDR2 SASEGT. The DNA of the CDR3 is TGTGCCAGCAGTGAAGCCCCCCTTGGCAACGAGCAGTACTTC. This sequence encodes CASSEAPLGNEQYF.

This clone was observed a few times. DNA for the CDR3: TGCGCCAGCAGCTCGGTAGCAGGGGCCGGGGAGCTGTTTTTT. Encoded protein: CASSSVAGAGELFF. The chain employs TRBV5-1 and TRBJ2-2; D perhaps matches TRBD1 (6 bases). Trimming cost V 3 bases and J 6 bases, with 12 bases left between them. The germline V gene encodes CDR1 SGHRS and CDR2 YFSETQ. CDR3 size: 14 residues.

This sequence joins TRBV7-2 and TRBJ1-5; perhaps TRBD1 as D (6 bases). The CDR3 spans 16 residues. Germline lookup yields CDR1 SGHTA and CDR2 FQGNSA. Trimming pared 1 base from V and 6 bases from J, leaving 16 bases between. CDR3 DNA: TGTGCCAGCAGCTTAGGCCCTCGGAGGGGGGGTCAGCCCCAGCATTTT. It yields the protein CASSLGPRRGGQPQHF.

CDR3 nucleotides: TGTGCCATCAGGGGACCGGGGACAGGGCTTGGTGGCTACACCTTC. Translation: CAIRGPGTGLGGYTF. This chain links TRBV10-3 with TRBJ1-2; 9 bases are a match to TRBD1. After removal of 6 bases from V and 7 bases from J, the junction contained 12 bases not matched to a gene. The germline gives CDR1 ENHRY, CDR2 SYGVKD. The length of the CDR3 is 15 residues.

The chain is built from TRBV5-4 and TRBJ2-2; D not resolved. Trimming removed 5 bases at V and 5 bases at J, with 16 bases between. The CDR3 totals 15 residues. Germline CDR1 and CDR2: SGHNT and YYREEE (reference sequence). CDR3 loop: CASRRTSAQTGELFF. The CDR3 region has the DNA TGTGCCAGCAGGAGAACCAGCGCCCAAACCGGGGAGCTGTTTTTT.